This T cell receptor beta chain is drawn from a study of cytomegalovirus exposure and HLA in healthy donors. Remarks on this clone: No antigen is known for it.

It was with 60 Vbeta and 13 Jbeta primers that the PCR ran. TCRdb's copy holds only in-frame clones and misses some; the assay was immunoSEQ multiplex PCR. The sample has 190,000 or so clones; around 86% are singletons. After removal of 4 bases from V and 7 bases from J, the junction contained 6 bases not matched to a gene. This CDR3 comprises 13 residues. Germline V CDR1 and CDR2: SGHTA, FQGTGA. Study-wide results and limits: Later, TCR association rates were found to vary by HLA locus, highest for DRB1 and lowest for HLA-C.

The TCR was taken from a man between 50 and 59 years old in good health and CMV-seronegative. This chain links TRBV7-3 with TRBJ2-7; TRBD1 matches at 8 bases. Sequencing was carried out using PBMCs. CDR3 bases: TGTGCCAGCAGCTCCGGGACAGGTAAAGAGCAGTACTTC. Protein: CASSSGTGKEQYF. The full variable domain, in which reference TRBV7-3 and TRBJ2-7 provide the parts outside the CDR3, is GAGVSQTPSNKVTEKGKYVELRCDPISGHTALYWYRQSLGQGPEFLIYFQGTGAADDSGLPNDRFFAVRPEGSVSTLKIQRTERGDSAVYLCASSSGTGKEQYFGPGTRLTVT.